This TCR beta chain was profiled in a study of read filtering for tumor transcriptome and immune sequencing. Findings and caveats of the study: The CD138-negative fraction was mixed bone marrow immune cells, not pure T cells.

Every patient had bone marrow sampled while the disease was active. The library was built from 400 ng RNA with molecular barcoded adaptors for alpha/delta and beta/gamma chains. Via MiXCR, TCRdb re-called the reads, giving one row per CDR3 protein. The sample comprises about 62,000 distinct CDR3 sequences, roughly 19% of which are singletons, and under 13% rests with the top ten. This clonotype qualifies as medium-sized. Its specificity is unknown. This CDR3 region has 15 residues. V lost 6 bases to trimming and J lost 11 bases; unmatched junction nucleotides: 11. Germline values: CDR1 DFQATT, CDR2 SNEGSKA (reference sequence).

The chain combines TRBV20-1 with TRBJ2-1; TRBD2 matches 15 bases. This TCR was sampled from a donor over 35 with multiple myeloma. What was sequenced was a population of CD138-negative cells sorted from bone marrow. The CDR3 is CSAESGLAGGRKQFF. The CDR3 coding sequence is TGCAGTGCCGAATCCGGACTAGCGGGGGGGCGAAAGCAGTTCTTC.